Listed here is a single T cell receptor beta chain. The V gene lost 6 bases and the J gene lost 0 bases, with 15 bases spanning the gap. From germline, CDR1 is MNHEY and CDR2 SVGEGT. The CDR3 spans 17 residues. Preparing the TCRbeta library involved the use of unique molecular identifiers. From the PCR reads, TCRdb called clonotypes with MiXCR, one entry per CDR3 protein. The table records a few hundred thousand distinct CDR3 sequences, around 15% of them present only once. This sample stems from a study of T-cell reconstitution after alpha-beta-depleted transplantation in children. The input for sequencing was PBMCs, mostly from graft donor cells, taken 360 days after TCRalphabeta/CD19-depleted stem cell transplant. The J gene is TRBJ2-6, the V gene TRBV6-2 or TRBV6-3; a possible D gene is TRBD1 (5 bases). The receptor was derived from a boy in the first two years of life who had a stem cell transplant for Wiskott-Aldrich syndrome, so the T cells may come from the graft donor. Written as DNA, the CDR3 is TGTGCCAGCAGAGCGACAGCCCCGTTCTCTGGGGCCAACGTCCTGACTTTC. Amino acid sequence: CASRATAPFSGANVLTF.